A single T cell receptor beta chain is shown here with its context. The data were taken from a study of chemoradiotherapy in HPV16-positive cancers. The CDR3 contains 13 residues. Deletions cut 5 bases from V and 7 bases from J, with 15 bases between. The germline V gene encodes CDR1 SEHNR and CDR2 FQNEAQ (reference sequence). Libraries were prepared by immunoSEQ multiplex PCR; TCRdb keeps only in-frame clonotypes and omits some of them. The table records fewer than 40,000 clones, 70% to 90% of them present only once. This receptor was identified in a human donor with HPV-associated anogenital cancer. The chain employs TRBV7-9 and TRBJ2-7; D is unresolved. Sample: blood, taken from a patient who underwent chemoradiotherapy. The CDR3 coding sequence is TGTGCCAGCAGCCCAAGAACACGTTTTGAGCAGTACTTC. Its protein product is CASSPRTRFEQYF.